Listed below are T cell receptor beta chains from one sample, sequenced in a study of T cells in localized non-small cell lung cancer. Libraries were prepared by immunoSEQ multiplex PCR; TCRdb keeps only in-frame clonotypes and omits some of them. The sample gives 60,000 to 65,000 clones, 75% to 90% of which show up once; roughly 1.8% is in the top ten. Material: peripheral blood, obtained before any cancer treatment. The receptors shown here come from a woman aged 40-70 years with stage I lung adenocarcinoma. Each CDR3 is given with its conserved first and last residue. Each record gives: clone size, V gene, D gene, J gene, CDR3 DNA, CDR3 protein. The D gene is left open where the match is weak. Not all rows give a size; the values are once, few, many and, for expanded clones, a class.

clone size: NA; V gene: TRBV5-1; D gene: NA; J gene: TRBJ1-1; CDR3 DNA: TGCGCCAGCAGCTCCGGTGAGTTTGAAGCTTTCTTT; CDR3 protein: CASSSGEFEAFF
clone size: NA; V gene: TRBV4-3; D gene: TRBD2; J gene: TRBJ2-3; CDR3 DNA: TGCGCCAGCAGCCACCGCCCCCCAACTAGCGGGGAGGCAGATACGCAGTATTTT; CDR3 protein: CASSHRPPTSGEADTQYF
clone size: NA; V gene: TRBV2; D gene: NA; J gene: TRBJ1-1; CDR3 DNA: TGTGCCAGCAAGGACCGATTGAACACTGAAGCTTTCTTT; CDR3 protein: CASKDRLNTEAFF
clone size: medium-sized; V gene: TRBV4-1; D gene: TRBD2; J gene: TRBJ2-7; CDR3 DNA: TGCGCCAGCAGCCAAGGCGAAGTAGTAGCGGGAGGGCACTACGAGCAGTACTTC; CDR3 protein: CASSQGEVVAGGHYEQYF
clone size: NA; V gene: TRBV7-6; D gene: NA; J gene: TRBJ1-1; CDR3 DNA: TGTGCCAGCAGCCCGCCTGGAGGGGCCACTGAAGCTTTCTTT; CDR3 protein: CASSPPGGATEAFF
clone size: NA; V gene: TRBV4-3; D gene: TRBD1; J gene: TRBJ1-2; CDR3 DNA: TGCGCCAGCAGCCAAGGGACAGGGTCCGGCTATGGCTACACCTTC; CDR3 protein: CASSQGTGSGYGYTF
clone size: NA; V gene: TRBV7-2; D gene: NA; J gene: TRBJ1-5; CDR3 DNA: TGTGCCAGCACCTCTTGGGGGAACAATCAGCCCCAGCATTTT; CDR3 protein: CASTSWGNNQPQHF
clone size: NA; V gene: TRBV30; D gene: NA; J gene: TRBJ1-4; CDR3 DNA: TGTGCCTGGAACAGGGCAACTAATGAAAAACTGTTTTTT; CDR3 protein: CAWNRATNEKLFF
clone size: NA; V gene: TRBV28; D gene: NA; J gene: TRBJ1-1; CDR3 DNA: TGTGCCAGCAGTCCTAACGAGAACAGTCTATACACTGAAGCTTTCTTT; CDR3 protein: CASSPNENSLYTEAFF
clone size: NA; V gene: TRBV19; D gene: NA; J gene: TRBJ2-2; CDR3 DNA: TGTGCCAGTAGTAGCCTAGCGCCCACCGGGGAGCTGTTTTTT; CDR3 protein: CASSSLAPTGELFF
clone size: NA; V gene: TRBV6-1; D gene: TRBD1; J gene: TRBJ1-6; CDR3 DNA: TGTGCCAGCAGAGACCGGGACAGGGTTAATTCACCCCTCCACTTT; CDR3 protein: CASRDRDRVNSPLHF